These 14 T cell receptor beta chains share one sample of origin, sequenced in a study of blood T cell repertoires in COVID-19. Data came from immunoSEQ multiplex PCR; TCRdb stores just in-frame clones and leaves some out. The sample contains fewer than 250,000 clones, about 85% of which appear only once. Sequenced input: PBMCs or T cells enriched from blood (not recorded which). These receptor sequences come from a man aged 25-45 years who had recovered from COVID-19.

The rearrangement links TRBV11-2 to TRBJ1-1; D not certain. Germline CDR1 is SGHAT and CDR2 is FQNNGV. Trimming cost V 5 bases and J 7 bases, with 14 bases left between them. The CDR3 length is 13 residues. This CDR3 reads CASSPVRSREAFF. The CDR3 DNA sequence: TGTGCCAGCAGCCCCGTCCGGAGTCGTGAAGCTTTCTTT.

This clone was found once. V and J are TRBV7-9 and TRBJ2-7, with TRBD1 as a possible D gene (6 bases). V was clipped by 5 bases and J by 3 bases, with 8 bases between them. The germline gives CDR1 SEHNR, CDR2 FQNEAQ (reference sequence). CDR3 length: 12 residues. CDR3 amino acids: CASSPGDYEQYF. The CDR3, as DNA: TGTGCCAGCAGCCCAGGGGACTACGAGCAGTACTTC.

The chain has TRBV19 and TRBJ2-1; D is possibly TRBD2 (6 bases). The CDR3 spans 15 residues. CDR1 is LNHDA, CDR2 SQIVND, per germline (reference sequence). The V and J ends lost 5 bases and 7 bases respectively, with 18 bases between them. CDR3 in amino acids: CASSPRLIRENEQFF. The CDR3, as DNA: TGTGCCAGTAGTCCGCGATTGATTCGGGAGAATGAGCAGTTCTTC.

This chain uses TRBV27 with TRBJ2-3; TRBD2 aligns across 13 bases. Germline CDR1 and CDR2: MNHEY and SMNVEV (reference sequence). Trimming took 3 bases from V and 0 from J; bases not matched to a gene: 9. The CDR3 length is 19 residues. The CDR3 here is CASSLALRTSGSSTDTQYF. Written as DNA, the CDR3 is TGTGCCAGCAGTTTGGCGTTGCGGACTAGCGGGAGCAGCACAGATACGCAGTATTTT.

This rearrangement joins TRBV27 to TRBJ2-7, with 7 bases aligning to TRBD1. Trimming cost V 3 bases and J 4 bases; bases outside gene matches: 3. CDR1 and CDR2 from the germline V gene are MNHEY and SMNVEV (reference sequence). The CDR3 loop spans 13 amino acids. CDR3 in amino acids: CASSFARGYEQYF. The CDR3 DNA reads TGTGCCAGCAGTTTCGCCAGGGGGTACGAGCAGTACTTC.

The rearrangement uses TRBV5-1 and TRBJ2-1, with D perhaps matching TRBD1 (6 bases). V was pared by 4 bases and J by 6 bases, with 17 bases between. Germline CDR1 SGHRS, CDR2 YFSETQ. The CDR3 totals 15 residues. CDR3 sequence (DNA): TGCGCCAGCAGCATAGGGCAGGGGCGGCCCAATGAGCAGTTCTTC. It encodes CASSIGQGRPNEQFF.

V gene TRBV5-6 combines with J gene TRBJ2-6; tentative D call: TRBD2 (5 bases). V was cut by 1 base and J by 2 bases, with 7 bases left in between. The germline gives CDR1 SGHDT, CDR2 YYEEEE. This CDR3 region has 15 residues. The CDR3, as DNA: TGTGCCAGCAGCTTGAGAGCGGCTGGGGCCAACGTCCTGACTTTC. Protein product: CASSLRAAGANVLTF.

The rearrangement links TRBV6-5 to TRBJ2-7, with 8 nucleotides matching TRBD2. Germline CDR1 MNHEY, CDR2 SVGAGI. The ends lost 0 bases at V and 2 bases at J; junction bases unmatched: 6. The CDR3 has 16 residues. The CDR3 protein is CASSYSTGGGAYEQYF. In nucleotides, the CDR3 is TGTGCCAGCAGTTACTCGACGGGAGGGGGGGCCTACGAGCAGTACTTC.

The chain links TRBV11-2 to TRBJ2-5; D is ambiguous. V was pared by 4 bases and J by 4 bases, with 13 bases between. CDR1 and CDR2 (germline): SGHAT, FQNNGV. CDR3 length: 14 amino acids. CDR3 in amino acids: CASSSLRRPETQYF. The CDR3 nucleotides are TGTGCCAGCAGCTCCCTACGGAGACCAGAGACCCAGTACTTC.

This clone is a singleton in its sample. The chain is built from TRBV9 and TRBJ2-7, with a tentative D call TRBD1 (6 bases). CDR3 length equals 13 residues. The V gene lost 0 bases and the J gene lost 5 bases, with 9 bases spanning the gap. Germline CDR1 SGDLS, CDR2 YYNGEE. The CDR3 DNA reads TGTGCCAGCAGCGTAGGGCCAGGGGACGAGCAGTACTTC. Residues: CASSVGPGDEQYF.

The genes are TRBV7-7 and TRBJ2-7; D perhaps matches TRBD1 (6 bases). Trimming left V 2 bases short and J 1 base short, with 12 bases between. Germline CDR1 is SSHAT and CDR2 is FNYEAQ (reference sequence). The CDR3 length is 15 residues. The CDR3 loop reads CASSLIRQGSYEQYF. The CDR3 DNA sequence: TGTGCCAGCAGCTTAATCCGCCAGGGGTCCTACGAGCAGTACTTC.

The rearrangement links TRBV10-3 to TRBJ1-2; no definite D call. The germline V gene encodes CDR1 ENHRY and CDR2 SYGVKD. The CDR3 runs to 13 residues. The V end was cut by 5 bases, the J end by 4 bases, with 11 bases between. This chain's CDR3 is CAISKVSLYGYTF. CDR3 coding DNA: TGTGCCATCAGTAAAGTAAGCCTCTATGGCTACACCTTC.

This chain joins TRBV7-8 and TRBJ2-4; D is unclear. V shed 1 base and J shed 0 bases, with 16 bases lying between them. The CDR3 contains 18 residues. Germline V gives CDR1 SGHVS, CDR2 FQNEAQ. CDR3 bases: TGTGCCAGCAGCTTAGGATTGATTTCAGGATTAGCCAAAAACATTCAGTACTTC. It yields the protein CASSLGLISGLAKNIQYF.

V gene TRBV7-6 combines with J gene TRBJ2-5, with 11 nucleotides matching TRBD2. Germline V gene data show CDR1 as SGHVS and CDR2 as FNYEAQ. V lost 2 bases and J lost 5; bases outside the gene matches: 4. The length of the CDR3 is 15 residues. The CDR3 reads CASSLTSGSWETQYF. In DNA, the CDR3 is TGTGCCAGCAGCTTAACTAGCGGGAGCTGGGAGACCCAGTACTTC. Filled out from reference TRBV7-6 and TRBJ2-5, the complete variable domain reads GAGVSQSPRYKVTKRGQDVALRCDPISGHVSLYWYRQALGQGPEFLTYFNYEAQQDKSGLPNDRFSAERPEGSISTLTIQRTEQRDSAMYRCASSLTSGSWETQYFGPGTRLLVL.